The 22 T cell receptor beta chains below all came from one sample that was sequenced in a study of blood T cell repertoires in COVID-19 (dated by TCRdb to 2018 to 2021). The library was made by the immunoSEQ multiplex PCR assay. This is the immuneACCESS table as TCRdb keeps it, with only in-frame sequences that have V and J called. A part of the clones is gone; compared with another copy, unresolved V genes explain less than half, and the rest is unexplained. The sample table records approximately 150,000 clones; roughly 79% of these occur just once. The biggest ten clones account for 1.9% of the sample. Sequenced sample: peripheral blood. These receptors were collected from a woman aged 55-69 years with acute or convalescent COVID-19.

The table lists this clone with many counts. This chain uses TRBV7-2 with TRBJ2-7; D is perhaps TRBD2 (5 bases). The CDR3 is 14 residues long. Germline CDR1 is SGHTA and CDR2 is FQGNSA. Trimming shortened V by 3 bases and J by 1 base, and 10 bases separated the two germline ends. CDR3 nucleotide sequence: TGTGCCAGCAGCTTCGGCGGGCCGTCCTACGAGCAGTACTTC. Translating gives CASSFGGPSYEQYF.

This clone has just a few counts. This chain connects TRBV10-3 to TRBJ2-7; 9 nucleotides match TRBD1. Germline V gene data show CDR1 as ENHRY and CDR2 as SYGVKD. The V segment lost 5 bases and the J segment 0 bases; nucleotides outside the gene matches: 23. CDR3 length equals 21 residues. The CDR3 loop reads CAISQRTKSTNGTGYSYEQYF. As DNA, the CDR3 is TGTGCCATCAGTCAACGAACGAAATCAACAAACGGGACAGGGTACTCCTACGAGCAGTACTTC.

The rearrangement links TRBV6-1 to TRBJ2-3, with TRBD1 matching 10 bases. Per germline, CDR1 MNHNS and CDR2 SASEGT. The CDR3 is made up of 16 amino acids. J gave up 2 bases and V 4 bases, and 6 bases lay outside the gene matches. CDR3 in DNA: TGTGCCAGCAGTGTTAAGACAGGGGGCCCCACAGATACGCAGTATTTT. Amino acid sequence: CASSVKTGGPTDTQYF.

V and J are TRBV19 and TRBJ2-1, with 10 bases aligning to TRBD2. J lost 7 bases, V lost 5 bases, and 11 bases had no gene match. There are 16 residues in the CDR3. Per germline, CDR1 LNHDA and CDR2 SQIVND (reference sequence). Here the CDR3 DNA reads TGTGCCAGTAGTCAACCTAGCGGGAGTGGAAAAAATGAGCAGTTCTTC. This sequence encodes CASSQPSGSGKNEQFF.

V gene TRBV19 combines with J gene TRBJ1-6; 8 bases map to TRBD1. V lost 5 bases to trimming and J lost 1 base; unmatched junction nucleotides: 7. There are 17 residues in the CDR3. Germline-derived CDR1 and CDR2 are LNHDA and SQIVND (reference sequence). The CDR3 DNA sequence: TGTGCCAGTAGTCGGAGGACAGGGTGGTCCTATAATTCACCCCTCCACTTT. This codes for CASSRRTGWSYNSPLHF. Full variable domain (missing parts from reference TRBV19 and TRBJ1-6): DGGITQSPKYLFRKEGQNVTLSCEQNLNHDAMYWYRQDPGQGLRLIYYSQIVNDFQKGDIAEGYSVSREKKESFPLTVTSAQKNPTAFYLCASSRRTGWSYNSPLHFGNGTRLTVT.

The V and J genes are TRBV3-1 (or the pseudogene TRBV3-2) and TRBJ2-1; D ambiguous. The V and J ends lost 4 bases and 8 bases respectively, with 9 bases between them. The CDR3 extends over 12 amino acids. The V gene's germline CDR1 is LGHDT and CDR2 YNNKEL (reference sequence). The DNA of the CDR3 is TGTGCCAGCAGCCCTCGCGGCTATGAGCAGTTCTTC. This sequence encodes CASSPRGYEQFF.

The chain has TRBV21-1 and TRBJ1-2; the table's D gene call, TRBD1, was not cross checked with the DNA. TRBV21-1 is a pseudogene locus. This CDR3 has 20 amino acids. For the CDR3, the DNA is TGTGCCAGCAGCACGGTAAGGATTAAAGTATCGTCGACAGTTTACTATGGCTACACCTTC. Encoded protein: CASSTVRIKVSSTVYYGYTF.

J is TRBJ2-3 and V is TRBV27, with 10 bases matching TRBD2. Trimming at V came to 3 bases and at J to 2 bases, leaving 2 bases not matched to a gene. CDR3 size: 15 residues. Germline values: CDR1 MNHEY, CDR2 SMNVEV (reference sequence). CDR3 in amino acids: CASSFLAGDTDTQYF. As DNA, the CDR3 is TGTGCCAGCAGTTTCCTAGCGGGGGACACAGATACGCAGTATTTT.

Here the CDR3 reads CASSRSWGGTSGSITDTQYF. The CDR3 DNA reads TGCGCCAGCAGCCGATCTTGGGGGGGGACTAGCGGGAGTATTACAGATACGCAGTATTTT. This chain joins TRBV4-1 and TRBJ2-3, with TRBD2 matching 14 bases. CDR1 and CDR2 (germline): MGHRA, YSYEKL. This CDR3 spans 20 amino acids. J was trimmed by 3 bases and V by 4 bases; bases with no gene match: 15.

The rearrangement uses TRBV7-8 and TRBJ1-2, with TRBD1 matching over 8 bases. The CDR3 consists of 13 residues. J lost 8 bases, V lost 5 bases, and 7 bases had no gene match. Per the germline V gene, CDR1 is SGHVS and CDR2 is FQNEAQ. Here the CDR3 reads CASSERTGNGYTF. For the CDR3, the DNA is TGTGCCAGCAGCGAACGGACAGGGAACGGCTACACCTTC.

J is TRBJ1-5 and V is TRBV19; D gene ambiguous. Germline V gene data show CDR1 as LNHDA and CDR2 as SQIVND (reference sequence). This CDR3 is built from 13 residues. V shed 5 bases and J shed 5 bases, with 10 bases lying between them. CDR3 in amino acids: CASSLDGDQPQHF. In nucleotides, the CDR3 is TGTGCCAGTAGTCTGGACGGGGATCAGCCCCAGCATTTT.

This chain links TRBV11-3 with TRBJ1-1; D unclear. The CDR3 is made up of 13 amino acids. Germline V gives CDR1 SGHNT, CDR2 YENEEA. V dropped 3 bases and J dropped 5 bases, with 10 bases sitting between them. In nucleotides, the CDR3 is TGTGCCAGCAGCTTGGCATGGTCTACTGAAGCTTTCTTT. This sequence encodes CASSLAWSTEAFF.

V and J are TRBV21-1 and TRBJ2-7; TRBD1 is the table's D call, not checked against the DNA. TRBV21-1 constitutes a pseudogene. The CDR3 length is 15 residues. The chain's CDR3 is CASTKGGTGFYEQYF. CDR3 coding DNA: TGTGCCAGCACCAAGGGGGGGACAGGGTTCTACGAGCAGTACTTC.

The count of this clone is one. The rearrangement joins TRBV9 to TRBJ2-5, with TRBD1 matching over 7 bases. Germline V gene lookup returns CDR1 SGDLS and CDR2 YYNGEE. This CDR3 spans 16 amino acids. The V segment lost 5 bases and the J segment 5 bases; nucleotides outside the gene matches: 15. CDR3 in amino acids: CASSQRSSGGLETQYF. CDR3 DNA: TGTGCCAGCAGTCAGCGGAGTTCAGGGGGTCTGGAGACCCAGTACTTC.

CDR3 region: CAWRLAGGYHEQFF. The CDR3 bases are TGTGCCTGGAGGCTAGCGGGAGGGTATCATGAGCAGTTCTTC. The rearrangement links TRBV30 to TRBJ2-1; 12 bases fit TRBD2. Germline CDR1 and CDR2: GTSNPN and SVGIG (reference sequence). The junction had 5 bases not matched to a gene; V was cut back by 3 bases and J by 8 bases. The CDR3 runs to 14 residues.

The chain links TRBV28 to TRBJ2-2; D not certain. The CDR3 contains 17 residues. The germline gives CDR1 MDHEN, CDR2 SYDVKM. V was trimmed by 2 bases and J by 0 bases, leaving 13 bases between them. CDR3 amino acids: CASSLRKELTNTGELFF. The CDR3 coding sequence is TGTGCCAGCAGTTTACGAAAGGAGTTAACGAACACCGGGGAGCTGTTTTTT.

This rearrangement joins TRBV28 to TRBJ1-5, with D unresolved. The V gene lost 4 bases and the J gene lost 3 bases, with 16 bases spanning the gap. Germline loops: CDR1 MDHEN, CDR2 SYDVKM. The CDR3 consists of 16 residues. CDR3 DNA: TGTGCCAGCAGTTCGAACTTTCCGATCATCAATCAGCCCCAGCATTTT. It encodes CASSSNFPIINQPQHF.

Worth noting for this clone: Other DNA sequences in this sample translate to the same CDR3. The chain uses TRBV28 and TRBJ1-2; 7 positions match TRBD1. Germline-derived CDR1 and CDR2 are MDHEN and SYDVKM. There are 14 residues in the CDR3. The trim removed 3 bases at V and 2 bases at J, leaving 3 bases unmatched. CDR3 coding DNA: TGTGCCAGCAGTTTGAGACAGGGAAACTATGGCTACACCTTC. Its translation: CASSLRQGNYGYTF.

The chain links TRBV11-2 to TRBJ2-1, with 13 bases fitting TRBD2. Losses at the gene ends were 5 bases for V and 6 bases for J; bases not matched to a gene: 10. Germline CDR1 reads SGHAT; CDR2 reads FQNNGV. The CDR3 spans 17 residues. DNA of the CDR3: TGTGCCAGCAGCCCCGGACTAGCGGGAGATAATGGCAATGAGCAGTTCTTC. It codes for CASSPGLAGDNGNEQFF.

The V call is TRBV3-1 (or the pseudogene TRBV3-2), the J call TRBJ2-1, with 10 nucleotides matching TRBD2. V shed 2 bases and J 6 bases; nucleotides not matched to a gene: 7. CDR3 length equals 16 residues. Looked up from germline, CDR1 is LGHDT and CDR2 is YNNKEL (reference sequence). CDR3 DNA: TGTGCCAGCAGCCAAAGGGATAGCGGGAGGCTCAATGAGCAGTTCTTC. It yields the protein CASSQRDSGRLNEQFF.

The V gene is TRBV5-1, the J gene TRBJ2-5; 8 nucleotides match TRBD2. J was trimmed by 6 bases and V by 0 bases; bases with no gene match: 7. CDR1 is SGHRS and CDR2 is YFSETQ in the germline V gene. The CDR3 is 15 residues long. The CDR3 protein is CASSLASGSIKTQYF. In DNA form, the CDR3 reads TGCGCCAGCAGCTTGGCGAGCGGGAGTATAAAGACCCAGTACTTC.

The chain carries TRBV19 and TRBJ2-7, with D tentatively TRBD1 (6 bases). The germline V gene encodes CDR1 LNHDA and CDR2 SQIVND (reference sequence). Deletions cut 5 bases from V and 2 bases from J, with 16 bases between. The CDR3 is 15 amino acids. Written as DNA, the CDR3 is TGTGCCAGTAGTTACAGGACAGCCTCAGCCTACGAGCAGTACTTC. Protein sequence: CASSYRTASAYEQYF.